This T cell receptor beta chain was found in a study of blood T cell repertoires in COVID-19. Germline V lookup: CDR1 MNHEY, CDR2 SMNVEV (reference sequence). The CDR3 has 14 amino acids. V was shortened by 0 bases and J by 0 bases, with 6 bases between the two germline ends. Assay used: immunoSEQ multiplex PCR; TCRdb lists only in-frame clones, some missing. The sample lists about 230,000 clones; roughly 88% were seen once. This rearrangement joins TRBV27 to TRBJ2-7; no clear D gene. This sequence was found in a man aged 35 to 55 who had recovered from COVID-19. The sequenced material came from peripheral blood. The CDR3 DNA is TGTGCCAGCAGTTTATCCCCGGGCTCCTACGAGCAGTACTTC. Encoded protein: CASSLSPGSYEQYF.